This T cell receptor (beta chain) is from a study of CD8 T cells in Susac syndrome. An amount of RNA that ranged from roughly 0.45 to 1 ug was reverse transcribed with random hexamers. TCRdb reprocessed the immunoSEQ multiplex PCR reads with MiXCR, giving one entry per CDR3 protein. The profile covers under 200,000 distinct CDR3 sequences, with 90% to 95% appearing a single time and 0.08% to 0.11% taken by the ten largest. What was sequenced was CD4+ T cells from PBMCs. The sequence came from a human donor in good health.

CDR3: CASSIGTGVETQYF. CDR3 DNA sequence: TGTGCCAGCAGCATAGGGACAGGGGTGGAGACCCAGTACTTC. This sequence joins TRBV5-4 and TRBJ2-5, with 10 positions matching TRBD1. Germline-derived CDR1 and CDR2 are SGHNT and YYREEE (reference sequence). V dropped 4 bases and J dropped 5; count of bases not matched to a gene: 5. This CDR3 is 14 amino acids long.